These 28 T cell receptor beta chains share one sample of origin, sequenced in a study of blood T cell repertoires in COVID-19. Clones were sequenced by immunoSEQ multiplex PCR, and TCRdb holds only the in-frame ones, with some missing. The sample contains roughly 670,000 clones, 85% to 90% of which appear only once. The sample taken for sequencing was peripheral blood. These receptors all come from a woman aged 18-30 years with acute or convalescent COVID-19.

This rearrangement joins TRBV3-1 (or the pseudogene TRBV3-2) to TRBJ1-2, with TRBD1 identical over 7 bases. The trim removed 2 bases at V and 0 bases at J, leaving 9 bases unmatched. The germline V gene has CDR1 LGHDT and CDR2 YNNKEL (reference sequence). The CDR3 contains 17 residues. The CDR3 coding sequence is TGTGCCAGCAGCCAAAAGATTTATGACAGGGCTAACTATGGCTACACCTTC. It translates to CASSQKIYDRANYGYTF.

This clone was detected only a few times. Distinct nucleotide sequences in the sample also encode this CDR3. CDR3 in amino acids: CATSVGGNQPQHF. As DNA, the CDR3 is TGTGCCACCAGTGTAGGAGGAAATCAGCCCCAGCATTTT. This chain links TRBV24-1 with TRBJ1-5; D ambiguous. Germline CDR1 is KGHDR and CDR2 is SFDVKD. The V end was cut by 5 bases, the J end by 4 bases, with 8 bases between. This CDR3 comprises 13 residues.

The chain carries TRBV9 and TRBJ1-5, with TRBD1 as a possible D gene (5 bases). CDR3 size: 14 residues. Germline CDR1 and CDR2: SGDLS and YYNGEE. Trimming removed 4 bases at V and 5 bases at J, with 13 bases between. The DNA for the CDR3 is TGTGCCAGCAGCCCTGGGGCAGTCTATCAGCCCCAGCATTTT. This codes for CASSPGAVYQPQHF.

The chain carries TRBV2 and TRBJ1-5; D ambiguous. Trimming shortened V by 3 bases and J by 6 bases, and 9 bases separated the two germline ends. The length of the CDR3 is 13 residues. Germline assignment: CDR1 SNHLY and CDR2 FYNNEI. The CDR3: CASSDSTSQPQHF. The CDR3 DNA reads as TGTGCCAGCAGTGACAGTACATCTCAGCCCCAGCATTTT. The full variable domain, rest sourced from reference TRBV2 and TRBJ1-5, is EPEVTQTPSHQVTQMGQEVILRCVPISNHLYFYWYRQILGQKVEFLVSFYNNEISEKSEIFDDQFSVERPDGSNFTLKIRSTKLEDSAMYFCASSDSTSQPQHFGDGTRLSIL.

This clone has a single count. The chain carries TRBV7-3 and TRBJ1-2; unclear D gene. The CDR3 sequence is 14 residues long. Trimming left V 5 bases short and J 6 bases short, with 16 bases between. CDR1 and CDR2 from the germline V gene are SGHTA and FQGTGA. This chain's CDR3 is CASSRDGGGDGYTF. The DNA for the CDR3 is TGTGCCAGCAGCCGTGACGGCGGTGGAGATGGCTACACCTTC.

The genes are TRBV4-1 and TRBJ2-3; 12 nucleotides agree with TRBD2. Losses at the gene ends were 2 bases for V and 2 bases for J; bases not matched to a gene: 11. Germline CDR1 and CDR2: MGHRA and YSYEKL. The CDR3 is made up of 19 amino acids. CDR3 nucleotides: TGCGCCAGCAGCCAACTAGCGGGGGGGAGCACCGTTCCCACAGATACGCAGTATTTT. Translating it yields CASSQLAGGSTVPTDTQYF.

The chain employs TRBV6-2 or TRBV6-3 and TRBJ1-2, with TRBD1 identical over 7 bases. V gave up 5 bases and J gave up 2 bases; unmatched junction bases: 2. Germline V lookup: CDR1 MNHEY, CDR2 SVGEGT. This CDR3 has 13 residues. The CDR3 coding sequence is TGTGCCAGCAGTGACAGGGCGAACTATGGCTACACCTTC. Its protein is CASSDRANYGYTF.

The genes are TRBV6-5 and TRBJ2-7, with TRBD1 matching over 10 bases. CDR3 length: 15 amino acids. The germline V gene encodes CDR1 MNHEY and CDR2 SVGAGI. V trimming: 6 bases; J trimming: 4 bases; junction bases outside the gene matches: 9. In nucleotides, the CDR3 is TGTGCCAGCAGCCGCCTAGGGACAGGGGTGTACGAGCAGTACTTC. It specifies CASSRLGTGVYEQYF.

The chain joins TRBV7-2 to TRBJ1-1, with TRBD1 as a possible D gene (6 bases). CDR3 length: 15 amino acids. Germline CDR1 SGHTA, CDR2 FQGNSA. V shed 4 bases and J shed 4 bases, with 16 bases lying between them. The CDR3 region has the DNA TGTGCCAGCAGCTACCCAGGGGTCAGGGGCACTGAAGCTTTCTTT. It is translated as CASSYPGVRGTEAFF.

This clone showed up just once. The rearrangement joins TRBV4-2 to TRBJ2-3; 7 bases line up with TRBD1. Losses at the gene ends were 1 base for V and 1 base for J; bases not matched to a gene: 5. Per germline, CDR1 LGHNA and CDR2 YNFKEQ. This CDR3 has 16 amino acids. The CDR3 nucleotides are TGTGCCAGCAGCCAAGGAACAGGGGCAGGCACAGATACGCAGTATTTT. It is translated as CASSQGTGAGTDTQYF.

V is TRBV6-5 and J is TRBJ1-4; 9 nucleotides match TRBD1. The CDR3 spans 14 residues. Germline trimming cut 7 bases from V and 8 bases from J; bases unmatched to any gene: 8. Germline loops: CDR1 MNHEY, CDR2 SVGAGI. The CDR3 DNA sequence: TGTGCCAGCAATCCGACAGGGGGAGGAGAAAAACTGTTTTTT. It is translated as CASNPTGGGEKLFF.

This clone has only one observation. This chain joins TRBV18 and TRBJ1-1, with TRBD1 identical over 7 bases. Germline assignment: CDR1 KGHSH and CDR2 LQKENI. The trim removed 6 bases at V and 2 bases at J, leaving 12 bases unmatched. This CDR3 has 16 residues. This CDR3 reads CASSPGTVSSNTEAFF. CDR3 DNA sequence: TGTGCCAGCTCGCCTGGGACAGTCTCCTCCAACACTGAAGCTTTCTTT.

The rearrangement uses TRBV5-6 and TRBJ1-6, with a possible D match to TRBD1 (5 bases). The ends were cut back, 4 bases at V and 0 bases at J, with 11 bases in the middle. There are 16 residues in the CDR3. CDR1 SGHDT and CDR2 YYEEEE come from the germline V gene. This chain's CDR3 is CASSHRGSSYNSPLHF. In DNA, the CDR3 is TGTGCCAGCAGCCACCGGGGGAGCTCCTATAATTCACCCCTCCACTTT.

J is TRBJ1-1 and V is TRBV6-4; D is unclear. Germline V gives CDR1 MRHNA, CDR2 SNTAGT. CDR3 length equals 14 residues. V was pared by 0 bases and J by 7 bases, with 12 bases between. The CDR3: CASSDSSGSDEAFF. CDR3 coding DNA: TGTGCCAGCAGTGACTCGTCGGGATCGGATGAAGCTTTCTTT.

CDR3 amino acids: CASSYSVVAGGWGTQYF. In nucleotides, the CDR3 is TGTGCCAGCAGTTACTCGGTGGTAGCGGGGGGCTGGGGTACGCAGTATTTT. The chain couples TRBV6-2 or TRBV6-3 to TRBJ2-3; 10 bases agree with TRBD2. V lost 0 bases to trimming and J lost 8 bases; unmatched junction nucleotides: 11. Germline CDR1 reads MNHEY; CDR2 reads SVGEGT. This CDR3 contains 17 residues.

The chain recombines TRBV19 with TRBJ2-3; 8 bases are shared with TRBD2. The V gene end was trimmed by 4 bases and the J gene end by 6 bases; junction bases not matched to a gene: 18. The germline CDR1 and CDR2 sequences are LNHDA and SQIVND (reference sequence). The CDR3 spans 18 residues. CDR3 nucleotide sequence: TGTGCCAGTAGTAGAAAAGGGTTGAGCCAGCGGGAGTCGGATACGCAGTATTTT. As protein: CASSRKGLSQRESDTQYF.

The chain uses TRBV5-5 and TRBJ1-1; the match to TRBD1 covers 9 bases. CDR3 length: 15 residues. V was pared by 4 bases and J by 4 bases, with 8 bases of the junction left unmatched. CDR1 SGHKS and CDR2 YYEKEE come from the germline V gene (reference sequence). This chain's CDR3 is CASSPDRGWITEAFF. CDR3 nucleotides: TGTGCCAGCAGCCCGGACAGGGGATGGATCACTGAAGCTTTCTTT.

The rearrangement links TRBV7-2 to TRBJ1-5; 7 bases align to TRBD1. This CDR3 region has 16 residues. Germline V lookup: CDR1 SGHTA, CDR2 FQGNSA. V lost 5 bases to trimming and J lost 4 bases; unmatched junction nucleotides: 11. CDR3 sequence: CASSQVRTGKNQPQHF. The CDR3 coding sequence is TGTGCCAGCAGCCAAGTAAGGACAGGCAAAAATCAGCCCCAGCATTTT.

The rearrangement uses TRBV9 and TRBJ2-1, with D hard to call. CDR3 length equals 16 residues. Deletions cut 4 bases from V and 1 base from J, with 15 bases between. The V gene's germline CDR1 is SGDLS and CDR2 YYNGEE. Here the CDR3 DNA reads TGTGCCAGCAGCCCACGATCTCCCGAGTCCTACAATGAGCAGTTCTTC. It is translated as CASSPRSPESYNEQFF.

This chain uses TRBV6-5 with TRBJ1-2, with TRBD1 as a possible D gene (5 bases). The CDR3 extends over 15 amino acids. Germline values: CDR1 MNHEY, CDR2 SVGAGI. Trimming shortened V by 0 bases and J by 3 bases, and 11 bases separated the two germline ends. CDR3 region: CASSYSVWGDYGYTF. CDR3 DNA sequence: TGTGCCAGCAGTTACTCGGTTTGGGGGGACTATGGCTACACCTTC.

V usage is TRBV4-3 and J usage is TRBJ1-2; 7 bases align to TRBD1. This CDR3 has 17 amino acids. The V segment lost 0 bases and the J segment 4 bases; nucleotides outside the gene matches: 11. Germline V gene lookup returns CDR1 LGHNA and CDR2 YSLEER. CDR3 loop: CASSQDRGNRGLYGYTF. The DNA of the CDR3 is TGCGCCAGCAGCCAAGATAGGGGGAACAGGGGTCTCTATGGCTACACCTTC.

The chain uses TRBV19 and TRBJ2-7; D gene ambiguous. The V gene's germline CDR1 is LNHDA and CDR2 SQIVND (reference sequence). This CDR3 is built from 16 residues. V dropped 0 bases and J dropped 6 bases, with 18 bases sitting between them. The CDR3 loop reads CASSIDQTFLPSEQYF. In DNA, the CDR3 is TGTGCCAGTAGTATAGACCAGACTTTTTTACCTTCCGAGCAGTACTTC. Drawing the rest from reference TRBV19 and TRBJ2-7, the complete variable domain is DGGITQSPKYLFRKEGQNVTLSCEQNLNHDAMYWYRQDPGQGLRLIYYSQIVNDFQKGDIAEGYSVSREKKESFPLTVTSAQKNPTAFYLCASSIDQTFLPSEQYFGPGTRLTVT.

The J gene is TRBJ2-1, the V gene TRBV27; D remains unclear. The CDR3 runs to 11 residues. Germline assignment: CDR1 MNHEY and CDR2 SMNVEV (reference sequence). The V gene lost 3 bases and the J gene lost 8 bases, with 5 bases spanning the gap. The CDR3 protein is CASSFSDEQFF. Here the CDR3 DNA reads TGTGCCAGCAGTTTCAGCGATGAGCAGTTCTTC.

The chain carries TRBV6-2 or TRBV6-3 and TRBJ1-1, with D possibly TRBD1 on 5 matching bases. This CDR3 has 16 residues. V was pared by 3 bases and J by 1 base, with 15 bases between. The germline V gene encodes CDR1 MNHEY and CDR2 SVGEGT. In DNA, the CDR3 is TGTGCCAGCAGTTATTCCCGGAGCAGGGCGAACACTGAAGCTTTCTTT. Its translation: CASSYSRSRANTEAFF.

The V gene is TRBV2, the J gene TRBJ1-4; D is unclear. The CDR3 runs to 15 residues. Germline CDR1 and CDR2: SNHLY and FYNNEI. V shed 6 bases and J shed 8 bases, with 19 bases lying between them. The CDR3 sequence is CASRPGGRWREKLFF. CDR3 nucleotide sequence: TGTGCCAGCAGGCCTGGTGGGCGCTGGAGGGAAAAACTGTTTTTT.

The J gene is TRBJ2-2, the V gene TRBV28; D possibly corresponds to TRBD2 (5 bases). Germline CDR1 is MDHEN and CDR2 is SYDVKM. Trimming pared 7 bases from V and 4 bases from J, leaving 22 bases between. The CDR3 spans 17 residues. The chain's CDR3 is CASTPGSSQSGTGELFF. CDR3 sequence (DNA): TGTGCCAGCACCCCAGGATCCAGCCAGAGCGGCACCGGGGAGCTGTTTTTT.

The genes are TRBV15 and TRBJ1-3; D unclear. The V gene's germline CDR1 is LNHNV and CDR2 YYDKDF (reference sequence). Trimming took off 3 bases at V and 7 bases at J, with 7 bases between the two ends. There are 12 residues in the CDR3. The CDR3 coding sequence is TGTGCCACCAGCAGTGAGCGGAACACCATATATTTT. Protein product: CATSSERNTIYF.

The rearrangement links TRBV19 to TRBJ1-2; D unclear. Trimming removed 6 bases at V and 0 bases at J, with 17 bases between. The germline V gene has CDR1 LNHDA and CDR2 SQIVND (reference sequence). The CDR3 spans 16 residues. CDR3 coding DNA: TGTGCCAGTAGCACCGTTGGCAACACCCCTAACTATGGCTACACCTTC. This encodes CASSTVGNTPNYGYTF.